Presented here are 32 T cell receptor beta chains from one specimen sequenced in a study of beta chain features in type 1 diabetes. Isolated RNA was reverse transcribed in full, so expressed TCRB transcripts were sequenced. Using immunoSEQ multiplex PCR, the repertoire was profiled, and TCRdb retains in-frame clones only, with some absent. This sample has 900,000 or so clones; about a sixth occur once, and the top ten carry 0.02% to 0.025%. Specimen: naive CD4+ T cells from blood. These receptors were collected from a woman aged 18-35 years in good health.

The CDR3 region is CASSRTGPSQPQHF. CDR3 DNA sequence: TGTGCCAGCAGCCGGACAGGGCCGAGTCAGCCCCAGCATTTT. The chain is built from TRBV7-9 and TRBJ1-5; 8 bases match TRBD1. The CDR3 loop spans 14 amino acids. Germline V gene lookup returns CDR1 SEHNR and CDR2 FQNEAQ (reference sequence). With V trimmed by 5 bases and J by 6 bases, 6 bases remained unmatched.

This clone was seen a few times. The rearrangement links TRBV18 to TRBJ2-1; TRBD2 aligns across 13 bases. Germline trimming cut 8 bases from V and 10 bases from J; bases unmatched to any gene: 5. Germline CDR1 reads KGHSH; CDR2 reads LQKENI. CDR3 size: 13 residues. The CDR3 nucleotides are TGTGCCAGCGGACTAGCGGGAGAGGGGGAGCAGTTCTTC. This gives the protein CASGLAGEGEQFF.

This clone was found a few times. The rearrangement joins TRBV7-2 to TRBJ2-1; D is perhaps TRBD2 (6 bases). V was shortened by 0 bases and J by 6 bases, with 9 bases between the two germline ends. Germline V CDR1 and CDR2: SGHTA, FQGNSA. CDR3 length: 14 amino acids. The CDR3 DNA reads TGTGCCAGCAGCTTAGCCCGGGAGTTCAATGAGCAGTTCTTC. Residues: CASSLAREFNEQFF.

The J gene is TRBJ2-3, the V gene TRBV7-9, with 8 bases matching TRBD1. The CDR3 covers 15 residues. Looked up from germline, CDR1 is SEHNR and CDR2 is FQNEAQ (reference sequence). The ends lost 5 bases at V and 5 bases at J; junction bases unmatched: 9. The CDR3 sequence: CASSPQGAVGDTQYF. The CDR3 DNA follows: TGTGCCAGCAGCCCCCAGGGGGCAGTGGGAGATACGCAGTATTTT.

This clone was detected a few times. The gene calls are TRBV29-1 and TRBJ2-2, with 7 bases fitting TRBD1. After removal of 6 bases from V and 4 bases from J, the junction contained 11 bases not matched to a gene. The CDR3 has 15 amino acids. CDR1 is SQVTM, CDR2 ANQGSEA, per germline. This CDR3 is CSVLPRDRSTGELFF. The CDR3, as DNA: TGCAGCGTCCTACCGAGGGACAGAAGCACCGGGGAGCTGTTTTTT.

This clone was recorded a few times. This chain uses TRBV27 with TRBJ2-1, with D possibly TRBD1 on 5 matching bases. Germline CDR1 reads MNHEY; CDR2 reads SMNVEV (reference sequence). V shed 4 bases and J shed 5 bases, with 15 bases lying between them. This CDR3 region has 15 residues. Written as DNA, the CDR3 is TGTGCCAGCAGTTCACCCTGGGGCGGAGACAATGAGCAGTTCTTC. It codes for CASSSPWGGDNEQFF.

Comment on this clone: At the DNA level, this CDR3 is encoded by other sequences in the same sample as well. The chain has TRBV29-1 and TRBJ1-5, with 10 bases aligning to TRBD1. Germline V gene sequence: CDR1 SQVTM, CDR2 ANQGSEA. The length of the CDR3 is 13 residues. V lost 4 bases and J lost 7; bases outside the gene matches: 4. The CDR3 reads CSVGQGAGQPQHF. The CDR3 nucleotides are TGCAGCGTTGGACAGGGGGCAGGACAGCCCCAGCATTTT.

The chain employs TRBV29-1 and TRBJ2-2, with 10 bases identical to TRBD2. Unmatched junction bases numbered 5, after V lost 4 bases and J lost 0 bases. CDR1 and CDR2 from the germline V gene are SQVTM and ANQGSEA. The CDR3 runs 16 residues. CDR3 region: CSVGPSGGANTGELFF. The CDR3 nucleotides read TGCAGCGTTGGGCCTAGCGGGGGAGCGAACACCGGGGAGCTGTTTTTT.

The rearrangement joins TRBV7-9 to TRBJ2-5; D is unclear. This CDR3 is 13 amino acids long. The ends were cut back, 2 bases at V and 4 bases at J, with 8 bases in the middle. Germline V gene sequence: CDR1 SEHNR, CDR2 FQNEAQ (reference sequence). The CDR3 reads CASSLRSSETQYF. CDR3 coding DNA: TGTGCCAGCAGCTTAAGGAGTTCAGAGACCCAGTACTTC.

This clone was found a few times. The CDR3, as DNA: TGTGCCAGCAGCTCGACAGGGGGCGCAAGTGGGGCCAACGTCCTGACTTTC. It codes for CASSSTGGASGANVLTF. V and J are TRBV28 and TRBJ2-6; 10 bases line up with TRBD1. V shed 6 bases and J 3 bases; nucleotides not matched to a gene: 8. Looked up from germline, CDR1 is MDHEN and CDR2 is SYDVKM. CDR3 length equals 17 residues.

The table lists this clone with a few counts. The genes are TRBV19 and TRBJ2-5; the D gene could be TRBD1 or TRBD2 (5 bases each). V gave up 3 bases and J gave up 4 bases, with 12 bases separating them. The germline V gene has CDR1 LNHDA and CDR2 SQIVND (reference sequence). This CDR3 contains 14 residues. The CDR3 nucleotides are TGTGCCAGTAGTATGGGACGCCGGAGAGAGACCCAGTACTTC. Amino acid sequence: CASSMGRRRETQYF.

The CDR3 is CASSFILGAEGDNQPQHF. The CDR3 DNA is TGTGCCAGCAGTTTTATCCTTGGGGCCGAAGGGGACAATCAGCCCCAGCATTTT. The rearrangement joins TRBV28 to TRBJ1-5, with D perhaps TRBD1 (5 bases). The V end was cut by 3 bases, the J end by 3 bases, with 21 bases between. The CDR3 extends over 18 amino acids. The germline gives CDR1 MDHEN, CDR2 SYDVKM.

This chain joins TRBV7-3 and TRBJ2-1; 11 bases are shared with TRBD2. The germline V gene has CDR1 SGHTA and CDR2 FQGTGA. Trimming cost V 5 bases and J 6 bases; bases outside gene matches: 9. This CDR3 has 16 amino acids. The CDR3: CASSGTPSGRCNEQFF. DNA for the CDR3: TGTGCCAGCAGCGGAACGCCTAGCGGGAGGTGCAATGAGCAGTTCTTC.

This rearrangement joins TRBV19 to TRBJ2-4; 11 nucleotides match TRBD2. J was trimmed by 0 bases and V by 5 bases; bases with no gene match: 6. This CDR3 spans 17 amino acids. Germline loops: CDR1 LNHDA, CDR2 SQIVND (reference sequence). The CDR3 reads CASSEGLAAIAKNIQYF. CDR3 nucleotide sequence: TGTGCCAGTAGTGAGGGACTAGCGGCCATAGCCAAAAACATTCAGTACTTC.

The sample holds a few counts of this clone. The CDR3 nucleotides read TGTGCCAGCAGTGTTTTAGGTCACAATGAGCAGTTCTTC. Encoded protein: CASSVLGHNEQFF. V is TRBV28 and J is TRBJ2-1; the D is unclear. The CDR3 runs 13 residues. Germline-derived CDR1 and CDR2 are MDHEN and SYDVKM. The ends were cut back, 5 bases at V and 5 bases at J, with 10 bases in the middle.

This clone was detected a few times. The V gene is TRBV2, the J gene TRBJ1-4; no clear D gene. Trimming left V 0 bases short and J 13 bases short, with 9 bases between. The length of the CDR3 is 12 residues. Germline V CDR1 and CDR2: SNHLY, FYNNEI. The CDR3 region is CASSEAGLGLFF. The CDR3 DNA is TGTGCCAGCAGTGAAGCTGGATTGGGACTGTTTTTT.

This clone was seen a handful of times. The chain carries TRBV6-6 and TRBJ1-2; 7 nucleotides match TRBD1. In germline, CDR1 is MNHNY, CDR2 SVGAGI (reference sequence). The V gene end was trimmed by 6 bases and the J gene end by 3 bases; junction bases not matched to a gene: 4. The CDR3 extends over 13 amino acids. CDR3 amino acids: CASSLDRDYGYTF. The CDR3 nucleotides read TGTGCCAGCAGCCTAGACAGGGACTATGGCTACACCTTC.

The chain couples TRBV7-8 to TRBJ2-7; TRBD1 matches 7 bases. CDR1 SGHVS and CDR2 FQNEAQ come from the germline V gene. J lost 5 bases, V lost 3 bases, and 10 bases had no gene match. The CDR3 contains 15 residues. This CDR3 is CASSLGEQGWHEQYF. The DNA for the CDR3 is TGTGCCAGCAGCTTGGGGGAACAGGGGTGGCACGAGCAGTACTTC.

This clone was detected only a few times. V usage is TRBV19 and J usage is TRBJ2-3; 9 positions agree with TRBD2. Germline values: CDR1 LNHDA, CDR2 SQIVND (reference sequence). V trimming: 5 bases; J trimming: 1 base; junction bases outside the gene matches: 4. The length of the CDR3 is 15 residues. For the CDR3, the DNA is TGTGCCAGTAGTCGGACTAGCGCCCGCACAGATACGCAGTATTTT. Protein: CASSRTSARTDTQYF.

This clone was seen only a few times. The CDR3 reads CASSIGILAGGRSEQYF. The CDR3 DNA sequence: TGTGCCAGCAGCATTGGAATTCTAGCGGGAGGGAGAAGCGAGCAGTACTTC. This chain uses TRBV2 with TRBJ2-7, with 12 bases lining up with TRBD2. The germline V gene encodes CDR1 SNHLY and CDR2 FYNNEI. CDR3 length: 17 amino acids. The trim removed 6 bases at V and 6 bases at J, leaving 15 bases unmatched.

To note about this clone: A junction boundary mismatches the germline segment, possibly from a read error. This specimen includes other DNA sequences encoding the same CDR3. This rearrangement joins TRBV18 to TRBJ2-1, with TRBD2 identical over 10 bases. Germline lookup yields CDR1 KGHSH and CDR2 LQKENI. The CDR3 extends over 16 amino acids. The CDR3 loop is CASSPRAGGPSDEQFF. In DNA, the CDR3 is TGCGCCAGCTCACCTAGAGCGGGAGGGCCGTCCGATGAGCAGTTCTTC.

This clone was seen more than once but under ten times. V and J are TRBV29-1 and TRBJ2-2, with no clear D. Trimming shortened V by 7 bases and J by 3 bases, and 15 bases separated the two germline ends. CDR1 is SQVTM, CDR2 ANQGSEA, per germline. The CDR3 loop spans 14 amino acids. CDR3 nucleotide sequence: TGCAGCGCCCGCAAACAAGATTACACCGGGGAGCTGTTTTTT. It translates to CSARKQDYTGELFF.

This clone was seen more than once but under ten times. V and J are TRBV11-2 and TRBJ2-2, with D perhaps TRBD2 (5 bases). Germline CDR1 is SGHAT and CDR2 is FQNNGV. V was cut by 4 bases and J by 4 bases, with 10 bases left in between. The CDR3 spans 14 residues. CDR3 nucleotides: TGTGCCAGCAGCTCCAGACTACTCACCGGGGAGCTGTTTTTT. As protein: CASSSRLLTGELFF.

This chain connects TRBV28 to TRBJ2-1, with a tentative D call TRBD2 (5 bases). CDR3 size: 16 residues. The V gene's germline CDR1 is MDHEN and CDR2 SYDVKM. Trimming removed 5 bases from V and 0 bases from J, with 14 bases in between. The CDR3 DNA reads as TGTGCCAGCAGTCCCCAAGCGGTCAGCTCCTACAATGAGCAGTTCTTC. It codes for CASSPQAVSSYNEQFF.

This chain connects TRBV19 to TRBJ1-1, with D unclear. CDR1 is LNHDA, CDR2 SQIVND, per germline (reference sequence). The V gene lost 0 bases and the J gene lost 12 bases, with 8 bases spanning the gap. The CDR3 has 11 amino acids. DNA for the CDR3: TGTGCCAGTAGTATAGATTGGGCGACTTTCTTT. It codes for CASSIDWATFF.

In its sample, this clone was seen a few times. The rearrangement uses TRBV7-3 and TRBJ2-1; D ambiguous. The V end lost 5 bases, the J end lost 4 bases, and 12 bases lay between the germline ends. Looked up from germline, CDR1 is SGHTA and CDR2 is FQGTGA. The CDR3 consists of 14 residues. CDR3 DNA: TGTGCCAGCAGCCAACTACACGGGTACAATGAGCAGTTCTTC. The encoded protein is CASSQLHGYNEQFF.

This clone was recorded many times. Within the sample, other DNA sequences also encode this same CDR3. The rearrangement joins TRBV9 to TRBJ2-2; D not certain. The CDR3 extends over 14 amino acids. Deletions cut 0 bases from V and 1 base from J, with 4 bases between. Germline CDR1 reads SGDLS; CDR2 reads YYNGEE. The CDR3 DNA follows: TGTGCCAGCAGCGTAGCAGGGAACACCGGGGAGCTGTTTTTT. Translated, it gives CASSVAGNTGELFF.

The chain carries TRBV27 and TRBJ2-7, with D perhaps matching TRBD2 (5 bases). This CDR3 comprises 13 residues. Deletions cut 8 bases from V and 8 bases from J, with 19 bases between. Germline CDR1 reads MNHEY; CDR2 reads SMNVEV (reference sequence). CDR3 nucleotides: TGTGCCAGCGGCGGGTGGGAAGTTACGAAGCAGTACTTC. Residues: CASGGWEVTKQYF.

J is TRBJ2-2 and V is TRBV19; no firm D call. The CDR3 extends over 13 amino acids. Per the germline V gene, CDR1 is LNHDA and CDR2 is SQIVND (reference sequence). V was pared by 6 bases and J by 7 bases, with 12 bases between. The CDR3 sequence is CASRTGYVGELFF. CDR3 DNA: TGTGCCAGTAGGACCGGGTACGTCGGGGAGCTGTTTTTT.

Points on this clone: This sample also contains other DNA sequences that code for the same CDR3. CDR3 in amino acids: CASSPPSADTQYF. The CDR3 region has the DNA TGTGCCAGCTCACCACCCTCGGCAGATACGCAGTATTTT. The genes are TRBV18 and TRBJ2-3; no reliable D call. Trimming removed 0 bases from V and 4 bases from J, with 5 bases in between. From germline, CDR1 is KGHSH and CDR2 LQKENI. The CDR3 contains 13 residues.

The rearrangement joins TRBV15 to TRBJ2-5; the D gene is possibly TRBD1 (5 bases). Deletions cut 9 bases from V and 0 bases from J, with 14 bases between. Germline CDR1 reads LNHNV; CDR2 reads YYDKDF (reference sequence). The CDR3 has 14 amino acids. Here the CDR3 reads CATTRGFYQETQYF. DNA for the CDR3: TGTGCCACTACAAGGGGATTTTACCAAGAGACCCAGTACTTC.

V gene TRBV6-5 combines with J gene TRBJ1-4, with D tentatively TRBD1 (6 bases). Germline loops: CDR1 MNHEY, CDR2 SVGAGI. The CDR3 length is 12 residues. V was pared by 6 bases and J by 7 bases, with 9 bases between. CDR3 DNA sequence: TGTGCCAGCAGGAGGGGGGTTGAAAAACTGTTTTTT. Translating gives CASRRGVEKLFF.